One and the same sample provided the 31 T cell receptor beta chains below, sequenced in a study of T cells after yellow fever vaccination. MiXCR, applied by TCRdb to the 5' RACE reads, yields one record per CDR3 protein. This repertoire shows some 300,000 distinct CDR3 sequences, less than 9.5% found once; its top ten account for over 3%. This sample comprised CD4+ T cells sorted from PBMCs, obtained 5 days after the yellow fever booster vaccination. The receptors shown here come from a man between 18 and 35 years old who received the YFV17D yellow fever vaccine.

On this clonotype itself: Being one base from a much bigger clone, this may be a read error. This chain links TRBV7-3 with TRBJ1-1; tentative D call: TRBD1 (6 bases). The V end was cut by 1 base, the J end by 4 bases, with 10 bases between. Germline assignment: CDR1 SGHTA and CDR2 FQGTGA. CDR3 length: 14 amino acids. Here the CDR3 DNA reads TGTGCCAGCAGCTTAAACAGGGATATCACTGAAGCTTTCTTT. Protein product: CASSLNRDITEAFF.

A few counts support this clonotype. The chain has TRBV24-1 and TRBJ2-5; D gene unclear. The CDR3 contains 13 residues. Germline V gene data show CDR1 as KGHDR and CDR2 as SFDVKD. Trimming cost V 9 bases and J 3 bases, with 13 bases left between them. CDR3 DNA sequence: TGTGCCACCGAGAAAGAGGACGAAGAGACCCAGTACTTC. Translated: CATEKEDEETQYF.

V gene TRBV4-3 combines with J gene TRBJ2-2; possibly TRBD1 for D (5 bases). Germline lookup yields CDR1 LGHNA and CDR2 YSLEER. Trimming stripped 4 bases from V and 4 bases from J, with 16 bases between. The CDR3 sequence is 16 residues long. In DNA, the CDR3 is TGCGCCAGCAGCCGCTCAGGGATGTTTGGCACCGGGGAGCTGTTTTTT. Translation: CASSRSGMFGTGELFF.

The sample holds many counts of this clonotype. This chain connects TRBV5-1 to TRBJ1-1; TRBD1 is a possible D gene (6 bases). CDR3 length equals 15 residues. Looked up from germline, CDR1 is SGHRS and CDR2 is YFSETQ. The V gene lost 2 bases and the J gene lost 3 bases, with 14 bases spanning the gap. CDR3 protein: CASSLQGIGDTEAFF. CDR3 DNA sequence: TGCGCCAGCAGCTTACAGGGAATTGGTGACACTGAAGCTTTCTTT.

V is TRBV6-6 and J is TRBJ2-3; maybe TRBD2 (6 bases). V shed 7 bases and J shed 0 bases, with 11 bases lying between them. CDR3 size: 14 residues. Germline values: CDR1 MNHNY, CDR2 SVGAGI (reference sequence). CDR3 in amino acids: CASNRRGSTDTQYF. The CDR3 DNA sequence: TGTGCCAGCAACCGGCGGGGTAGCACAGATACGCAGTATTTT.

The chain carries TRBV4-3 and TRBJ2-5; D remains ambiguous. Per germline, CDR1 LGHNA and CDR2 YSLEER. The V and J ends lost 0 bases and 1 base respectively, with 9 bases between them. This CDR3 has 15 residues. The CDR3 DNA follows: TGCGCCAGCAGCCAAGACGCAGGCACCCAAGAGACCCAGTACTTC. Protein product: CASSQDAGTQETQYF.

The rearrangement links TRBV5-1 to TRBJ2-5; 9 positions match TRBD1. The V and J ends lost 4 bases and 5 bases, in that order; junction bases with no gene match: 6. CDR3 length equals 14 residues. The germline V gene has CDR1 SGHRS and CDR2 YFSETQ. The CDR3 DNA follows: TGCGCCAGCAGCGTTACAGGGGGCGCGGAGACCCAGTACTTC. Protein sequence: CASSVTGGAETQYF. Using reference TRBV5-1 and TRBJ2-5 for the parts outside the CDR3, the full variable domain is KAGVTQTPRYLIKTRGQQVTLSCSPISGHRSVSWYQQTPGQGLQFLFEYFSETQRNKGNFPGRFSGRQFSNSRSEMNVSTLELGDSALYLCASSVTGGAETQYFGPGTRLLVL.

This clonotype was observed many times. This chain joins TRBV9 and TRBJ2-1; 10 positions match TRBD2. The V gene's germline CDR1 is SGDLS and CDR2 YYNGEE. V shed 0 bases and J 8 bases; nucleotides not matched to a gene: 11. The CDR3 is 17 residues long. The DNA for the CDR3 is TGTGCCAGCAGCGTAGGTGTTAGCGGGGGGCTTTGGGATGAGCAGTTCTTC. Translating it yields CASSVGVSGGLWDEQFF.

The J gene is TRBJ2-3, the V gene TRBV29-1; no reliable D call. The CDR3 is 12 residues long. Per the germline V gene, CDR1 is SQVTM and CDR2 is ANQGSEA. V lost 6 bases, J lost 2 bases, and 9 bases lay in between. The CDR3 is CSVRAATDTQYF. The CDR3 DNA reads TGCAGCGTAAGGGCAGCCACAGATACGCAGTATTTT.

This clonotype showed up just a few times. DNA for the CDR3: TGTGCCAGCAGCGGGGGCAGGACGGGGAACACTGAAGCTTTCTTT. Translating gives CASSGGRTGNTEAFF. The genes are TRBV5-4 and TRBJ1-1; a weak D match, TRBD1 (6 bases). The V and J ends lost 4 bases and 1 base respectively, with 14 bases between them. CDR3 length equals 15 residues. CDR1 is SGHNT, CDR2 YYREEE, per germline (reference sequence).

The gene calls are TRBV18 and TRBJ2-3, with TRBD1 as a possible D gene (6 bases). CDR1 and CDR2 from the germline V gene are KGHSH and LQKENI. This CDR3 has 17 residues. Trimming pared 3 bases from V and 1 base from J, leaving 17 bases between. The CDR3 region is CASSPGPRGWGTDTQYF. The CDR3 nucleotides read TGTGCCAGCTCACCCGGACCCAGGGGCTGGGGCACAGATACGCAGTATTTT.

The rearrangement links TRBV7-2 to TRBJ2-2; the D gene could be TRBD1 or TRBD2 (5 bases each). Germline loops: CDR1 SGHTA, CDR2 FQGNSA. The CDR3 is 16 amino acids. V shed 2 bases and J shed 6 bases, with 16 bases lying between them. CDR3 coding DNA: TGTGCCAGCAGCTTATTTCTCAGGGTCGGGGCCGGGGAGCTGTTTTTT. It encodes CASSLFLRVGAGELFF.

This chain uses TRBV30 with TRBJ1-4; D remains ambiguous. V dropped 0 bases and J dropped 5 bases, with 10 bases sitting between them. The CDR3 is 14 residues long. Germline lookup yields CDR1 GTSNPN and CDR2 SVGIG (reference sequence). The CDR3 nucleotides are TGTGCCTGGAGTGTAGCCAGTGTAAATGAAAAACTGTTTTTT. Its protein product is CAWSVASVNEKLFF.

The genes are TRBV28 and TRBJ1-1; 7 positions agree with TRBD1. The V and J ends lost 10 bases and 0 bases, in that order; junction bases with no gene match: 5. This CDR3 region has 13 residues. Germline CDR1 MDHEN, CDR2 SYDVKM. The CDR3 DNA reads TGTGCCACCCAGACAGGGCTGAACACTGAAGCTTTCTTT. Protein sequence: CATQTGLNTEAFF. The full variable domain, its missing parts supplied by reference TRBV28 and TRBJ1-1, is DVKVTQSSRYLVKRTGEKVFLECVQDMDHENMFWYRQDPGLGLRLIYFSYDVKMKEKGDIPEGYSVSREKKERFSLILESASTNQTSMYLCATQTGLNTEAFFGQGTRLTVV.

The table lists this clonotype with many counts. The chain recombines TRBV7-2 with TRBJ1-3; D is possibly TRBD1 (6 bases). CDR3 length equals 15 residues. V lost 4 bases and J 2 bases, leaving 12 bases between the germline ends. The germline CDR1 and CDR2 sequences are SGHTA and FQGNSA. The CDR3 nucleotides read TGTGCCAGCAGCTCATATACAGGGACTGGAAACACCATATATTTT. Its translation: CASSSYTGTGNTIYF. Supplemented by reference TRBV7-2 and TRBJ1-3, the full variable domain reads GAGVSQSPSNKVTEKGKDVELRCDPISGHTALYWYRQSLGQGLEFLIYFQGNSAPDKSGLPSDRFSAERTGGSVSTLTIQRTQQEDSAVYLCASSSYTGTGNTIYFGEGSWLTVV.

This clonotype appeared a few times. The genes are TRBV5-1 and TRBJ2-7; 8 bases map to TRBD1. The CDR3 loop spans 15 amino acids. The J segment lost 5 bases and the V segment lost 4 bases, leaving 11 bases of the junction unmatched. CDR1 SGHRS and CDR2 YFSETQ come from the germline V gene. CDR3 sequence reads: CASSTWGQDGNEQYF. In DNA, the CDR3 is TGCGCCAGCAGCACATGGGGACAGGACGGAAACGAGCAGTACTTC.

This clonotype was seen more than once but under ten times. Here the CDR3 reads CASSQVGTGHYGYTF. The DNA of the CDR3 is TGTGCCAGCAGCCAAGTGGGGACAGGGCACTATGGCTACACCTTC. J is TRBJ1-2 and V is TRBV3-1; 9 positions match TRBD1. CDR3 length: 15 amino acids. V shed 1 base and J 3 bases; nucleotides not matched to a gene: 3. Germline-derived CDR1 and CDR2 are LGHDT and YNNKEL (reference sequence).

The rearrangement links TRBV7-6 to TRBJ2-5, with D possibly TRBD2 on 5 matching bases. Germline assignment: CDR1 SGHVS and CDR2 FNYEAQ. The CDR3 is 13 residues long. The V end lost 5 bases, the J end lost 3 bases, and 10 bases lay between the germline ends. CDR3 in DNA: TGTGCCAGCAGCCCGGGGTCCAAAGAGACCCAGTACTTC. Translated: CASSPGSKETQYF.

Many counts were recorded for this clonotype. This chain uses TRBV29-1 with TRBJ1-1, with D possibly TRBD1 on 5 matching bases. The CDR3 is made up of 11 amino acids. Germline V lookup: CDR1 SQVTM, CDR2 ANQGSEA. Trimming shortened V by 7 bases and J by 7 bases, and 13 bases separated the two germline ends. The CDR3 protein is CSARQIDEAFF. CDR3 bases: TGCAGCGCGCGACAGATAGATGAAGCTTTCTTT.

The gene calls are TRBV5-6 and TRBJ2-6, with D maybe TRBD1 (5 bases). Trimming cost V 2 bases and J 0 bases, with 12 bases left between them. The CDR3 contains 17 residues. The germline V gene has CDR1 SGHDT and CDR2 YYEEEE. The CDR3 DNA follows: TGTGCCAGCAGCTTTACAGGATCCTCCTCTGGGGCCAACGTCCTGACTTTC. As protein: CASSFTGSSSGANVLTF.

There are many counts of this clonotype. CDR3 bases: TGTGCCAGCAGTGAACAGGGAGGAGCCTATGGCTACACCTTC. This encodes CASSEQGGAYGYTF. The genes are TRBV2 and TRBJ1-2; tentatively, D is TRBD1 (5 bases). Germline CDR1 reads SNHLY; CDR2 reads FYNNEI. The CDR3 loop spans 14 amino acids. V lost 2 bases and J lost 4, with 11 bases in between.

V gene TRBV18 combines with J gene TRBJ2-2; 7 bases fit TRBD2. The V segment lost 3 bases and the J segment 4 bases; nucleotides outside the gene matches: 5. The CDR3 spans 15 residues. Germline loops: CDR1 KGHSH, CDR2 LQKENI. CDR3 coding DNA: TGTGCCAGCTCACCCTATAGCGGGTTCACCGGGGAGCTGTTTTTT. Its translation is CASSPYSGFTGELFF.

This clonotype was observed a few times. This chain uses TRBV4-3 with TRBJ2-7; TRBD2 agrees at 7 bases. The CDR3 covers 16 residues. The germline CDR1 and CDR2 sequences are LGHNA and YSLEER. Germline trimming cut 0 bases from V and 4 bases from J; bases unmatched to any gene: 9. The CDR3 nucleotides read TGCGCCAGCAGCCAAGATCGCCCTGGCGGGGGTTACGAGCAGTACGTC. Its protein is CASSQDRPGGGYEQYV.

This chain links TRBV30 with TRBJ1-1; 8 nucleotides match TRBD1. Germline V gene lookup returns CDR1 GTSNPN and CDR2 SVGIG (reference sequence). V lost 5 bases, J lost 8 bases, and 7 bases stayed unmatched. The CDR3 is made up of 12 amino acids. CDR3 in DNA: TGTGCCTGGGACAGGGGACGGAAGGAAGCTTTCTTT. Its translation is CAWDRGRKEAFF.

The chain joins TRBV20-1 to TRBJ1-4; the match to TRBD1 covers 9 bases. This CDR3 is 16 amino acids long. Germline assignment: CDR1 DFQATT and CDR2 SNEGSKA (reference sequence). The J segment lost 8 bases and the V segment lost 0 bases, leaving 10 bases of the junction unmatched. The CDR3 is CSARDLGQGLREKLFF. The CDR3 region has the DNA TGCAGTGCTAGAGATCTCGGACAGGGGCTTAGGGAAAAACTGTTTTTT.

This clonotype was counted ten times or more. The chain couples TRBV6-5 to TRBJ1-5; D unresolved. Trimming pared 5 bases from V and 7 bases from J, leaving 12 bases between. The CDR3 has 13 amino acids. In germline, CDR1 is MNHEY, CDR2 SVGAGI. CDR3 nucleotides: TGTGCCAGCAGTCTAGGAAGAGGCCAGCCCCAGCATTTT. Translated: CASSLGRGQPQHF.

The chain carries TRBV12-3 or TRBV12-4 and TRBJ1-2, with 7 bases lining up with TRBD1. The CDR3 consists of 12 residues. With 6 bases clipped from V and 7 bases from J, the junction kept 5 bases outside the gene matches. In nucleotides, the CDR3 is TGTGCCAGCAGCCGACAGGGACTTGGCTACACCTTC. Translation gives CASSRQGLGYTF.

This clonotype was seen more than once but under ten times. The V gene is TRBV5-1, the J gene TRBJ2-3; D uncertain. The CDR3 runs to 14 residues. Trimming took 4 bases from V and 5 from J, leaving 14 bases between them. Germline V gives CDR1 SGHRS, CDR2 YFSETQ. CDR3: CASSPEPTQDTQYF. As DNA, the CDR3 is TGCGCCAGCAGCCCCGAACCAACGCAAGATACGCAGTATTTT. Combining the CDR3 with reference TRBV5-1 and TRBJ2-3 gives the whole variable domain KAGVTQTPRYLIKTRGQQVTLSCSPISGHRSVSWYQQTPGQGLQFLFEYFSETQRNKGNFPGRFSGRQFSNSRSEMNVSTLELGDSALYLCASSPEPTQDTQYFGPGTRLTVL.

This clonotype showed up many times. The V and J genes are TRBV6-6 and TRBJ1-1; the D is unclear. V was cut by 4 bases and J by 1 base, with 7 bases left in between. This CDR3 spans 13 amino acids. Germline assignment: CDR1 MNHNY and CDR2 SVGAGI (reference sequence). Here the CDR3 DNA reads TGTGCCAGCAGTTTCAACAGGAACACTGAAGCTTTCTTT. It encodes CASSFNRNTEAFF.

This clonotype was counted only a few times. The chain carries TRBV7-3 and TRBJ2-2, with D maybe TRBD2 (6 bases). The germline gives CDR1 SGHTA, CDR2 FQGTGA. Deletions cut 9 bases from V and 3 bases from J, with 14 bases between. There are 14 residues in the CDR3. The CDR3 protein is CARVPGLHTGELFF. For the CDR3, the DNA is TGTGCCAGAGTACCGGGACTTCACACCGGGGAGCTGTTTTTT.

This clonotype was picked up a small number of times. The V and J genes are TRBV20-1 and TRBJ1-4; D gene unclear. The CDR3 is made up of 15 amino acids. Germline V gene lookup returns CDR1 DFQATT and CDR2 SNEGSKA (reference sequence). Deletions cut 0 bases from V and 0 bases from J, with 8 bases between. Written as DNA, the CDR3 is TGCAGTGCTAGAGATGGCGGGGCAACTAATGAAAAACTGTTTTTT. Translation gives CSARDGGATNEKLFF.